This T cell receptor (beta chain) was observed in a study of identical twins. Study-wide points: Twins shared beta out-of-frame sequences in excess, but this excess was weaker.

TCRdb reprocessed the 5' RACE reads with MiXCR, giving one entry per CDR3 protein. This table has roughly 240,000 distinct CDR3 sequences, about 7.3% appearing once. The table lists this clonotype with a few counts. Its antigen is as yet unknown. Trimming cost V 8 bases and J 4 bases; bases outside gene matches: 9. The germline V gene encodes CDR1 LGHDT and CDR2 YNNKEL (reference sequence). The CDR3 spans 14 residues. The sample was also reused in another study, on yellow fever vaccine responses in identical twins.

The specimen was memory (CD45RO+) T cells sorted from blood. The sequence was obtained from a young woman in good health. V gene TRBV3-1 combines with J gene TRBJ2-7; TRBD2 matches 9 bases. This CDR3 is CASRNSGSSYEQYF. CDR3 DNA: TGTGCCAGCCGAAATAGCGGGAGTTCGTACGAGCAGTACTTC.